Shown below are 25 T cell receptor beta chains from a single sample sequenced in a study of post-analysis software for immune sequencing data. Study-level findings and limits: Patients used about five TRBV segments, including TRBV5-6, TRBV5-1 and TRBV20-1, more often than controls.

cDNA libraries for TCR beta contained unique molecular identifiers. TCRdb re-called the PCR reads with MiXCR, one entry per CDR3 protein. The sample has more than 450,000 distinct CDR3 sequences, roughly 47% seen once; the top ten hold under 2%. These receptors' targets are unknown. Input material: blood. These receptors came from a girl between 5 and 17 years old with multiple sclerosis.

The CDR3 DNA is TGTGCCAGCAGCCCAAAAGGGCGGGGGATGAACACTGAAGCTTTCTTT. As protein: CASSPKGRGMNTEAFF. The V and J genes are TRBV4-2 and TRBJ1-1, with a weak D call TRBD1 (5 bases). This CDR3 comprises 16 residues. The germline gives CDR1 LGHNA, CDR2 YNFKEQ. The V end was cut by 4 bases, the J end by 0 bases, with 15 bases between.

This clonotype has just a few counts. The chain is built from TRBV10-3 and TRBJ2-6; tentatively, D is TRBD1 (6 bases). In germline, CDR1 is ENHRY, CDR2 SYGVKD. This CDR3 is 14 amino acids long. V was trimmed by 6 bases and J by 2 bases, leaving 8 bases between them. CDR3 in DNA: TGTGCCATCAGGGACAGACCTGGGGCCAACGTCCTGACTTTC. Amino acid sequence: CAIRDRPGANVLTF.

The chain is built from TRBV3-1 and TRBJ2-3; D not resolved. This CDR3 region has 18 residues. CDR1 and CDR2 (germline): LGHDT, YNNKEL (reference sequence). Trimming took 2 bases from V and 0 from J, leaving 18 bases between them. In DNA form, the CDR3 reads TGTGCCAGCAGCCAAATCAGCTGGGCCAGCGCTAGCACAGATACGCAGTATTTT. Amino acid sequence: CASSQISWASASTDTQYF.

The chain uses TRBV27 and TRBJ2-5, with 8 bases aligning to TRBD2. Germline values: CDR1 MNHEY, CDR2 SMNVEV (reference sequence). V trimming: 10 bases; J trimming: 6 bases; junction bases outside the gene matches: 19. The CDR3 runs 16 residues. CDR3 DNA sequence: TGTGCCATCATTATCCCGGGACTAGAGGGTAGACAGACCCAGTACTTC. The encoded protein is CAIIIPGLEGRQTQYF.

The rearrangement joins TRBV20-1 to TRBJ2-1; a possible D gene is TRBD1 (5 bases). The CDR3 consists of 15 residues. Trimming pared 0 bases from V and 4 bases from J, leaving 13 bases between. The germline V gene has CDR1 DFQATT and CDR2 SNEGSKA (reference sequence). CDR3 in DNA: TGCAGTGCTAGAGATAGACAGATTAGTTACAATGAGCAGTTCTTC. It is translated as CSARDRQISYNEQFF.

With respect to this clonotype: At one end, the junction sequence differs from germline, possibly due to a read error. The V and J genes are TRBV5-1 and TRBJ1-4; D is possibly TRBD1 (5 bases). Per the germline V gene, CDR1 is SGHRS and CDR2 is YFSETQ. The CDR3 extends over 15 amino acids. The CDR3 protein is CVSSLGRTTYEKLFF. CDR3 bases: TGCGTCAGCAGCTTGGGGAGGACAACCTATGAAAAACTGTTTTTT.

This clonotype came up a few times. The CDR3 DNA reads TGTGCCAGCAGCCAAGATCTAGGGGGGAATGAGCAGTTCTTC. Its translation is CASSQDLGGNEQFF. The chain recombines TRBV3-1 with TRBJ2-1; possibly TRBD1 or TRBD2 for D (6 bases each). V lost 0 bases and J 7 bases, leaving 10 bases between the germline ends. The CDR3 contains 14 residues. Per the germline V gene, CDR1 is LGHDT and CDR2 is YNNKEL (reference sequence).

This rearrangement joins TRBV29-1 to TRBJ1-1; weak D call: TRBD1 (5 bases). This CDR3 spans 13 amino acids. The germline CDR1 and CDR2 sequences are SQVTM and ANQGSEA. Trimming took 4 bases from V and 6 from J, leaving 15 bases between them. CDR3 amino acids: CSVGPTRGPEAFF. The CDR3 coding sequence is TGCAGCGTTGGCCCGACAAGGGGCCCTGAAGCTTTCTTT.

The chain uses TRBV4-1 and TRBJ2-1, with D maybe TRBD2 (6 bases). Trimming removed 4 bases from V and 6 bases from J, with 16 bases in between. Germline values: CDR1 MGHRA, CDR2 YSYEKL. The CDR3 has 15 amino acids. The CDR3 DNA is TGCGCCAGCAGCCCACGTCCACTAGCCTCCAATGAGCAGTTCTTC. This gives the protein CASSPRPLASNEQFF.

The chain uses TRBV20-1 and TRBJ1-2; D perhaps matches TRBD1 (5 bases). Germline loops: CDR1 DFQATT, CDR2 SNEGSKA (reference sequence). The V gene lost 3 bases and the J gene lost 4 bases, with 12 bases spanning the gap. This CDR3 has 13 amino acids. As DNA, the CDR3 is TGCAGTGCTAGGATAGCGGGGCCCTATGGCTACACCTTC. This sequence encodes CSARIAGPYGYTF.

The chain combines TRBV5-4 with TRBJ2-7; D is unclear. CDR3 length equals 13 residues. V gave up 4 bases and J gave up 2 bases, with 10 bases separating them. Germline lookup yields CDR1 SGHNT and CDR2 YYREEE (reference sequence). Here the CDR3 DNA reads TGTGCCAGCAGCGATCTGGGGACCTACGAGCAGTACTTC. Protein sequence: CASSDLGTYEQYF.

This clonotype was counted only a few times. The chain employs TRBV4-1 and TRBJ2-7, with D possibly matching TRBD2 (7 bases). V was trimmed by 3 bases and J by 4 bases, leaving 19 bases between them. Germline CDR1 reads MGHRA; CDR2 reads YSYEKL. The CDR3 contains 16 residues. Written as DNA, the CDR3 is TGCGCCAGCAGCCATTGGGAGGGACACACTCCTTACGAGCAGTACTTC. It translates to CASSHWEGHTPYEQYF.

The rearrangement links TRBV12-3 or TRBV12-4 to TRBJ1-3; a possible D gene is TRBD1 (6 bases). This CDR3 spans 14 amino acids. V was pared by 3 bases and J by 4 bases, with 10 bases between. The CDR3 spells CASSLSGAGNTIYF. CDR3 DNA sequence: TGTGCCAGCAGTTTGTCAGGGGCGGGAAACACCATATATTTT.

The rearrangement uses TRBV9 and TRBJ1-2; the D gene is possibly TRBD1 (5 bases). The CDR3 spans 13 residues. Looked up from germline, CDR1 is SGDLS and CDR2 is YYNGEE. Deletions cut 4 bases from V and 3 bases from J, with 10 bases between. For the CDR3, the DNA is TGTGCCAGCAGCTGGGACGGAGACTATGGCTACACCTTC. Its translation is CASSWDGDYGYTF.

The chain links TRBV7-9 to TRBJ2-5; TRBD2 matches at 12 bases. CDR3 length: 15 residues. Germline trimming cut 3 bases from V and 11 bases from J; bases unmatched to any gene: 10. Germline lookup yields CDR1 SEHNR and CDR2 FQNEAQ (reference sequence). The CDR3 DNA reads TGTGCCAGCAGCTTCGGACTAGCGGGATGGGATGAGCAGTACTTC. Its protein is CASSFGLAGWDEQYF.

This clonotype has more than one count but fewer than ten. The chain is built from TRBV12-3 or TRBV12-4 and TRBJ2-1; weak D call: TRBD2 (9 bases). CDR3 size: 17 residues. V lost 7 bases, J lost 2 bases, and 21 bases lay in between. CDR3 nucleotides: TGTGCCAGCACCTCAGGGGGCGGGAGGGCCGCCTACAATGAGCAGTTCTTC. It specifies CASTSGGGRAAYNEQFF.

There are a few counts of this clonotype. This chain joins TRBV20-1 and TRBJ2-1, with D perhaps matching TRBD2 (6 bases). The CDR3 extends over 15 amino acids. The germline V gene has CDR1 DFQATT and CDR2 SNEGSKA (reference sequence). The V and J ends lost 0 bases and 4 bases respectively, with 13 bases between them. The CDR3, as DNA: TGCAGTGCTAGAGATTCGGACTACCAGTACAATGAGCAGTTCTTC. Translated: CSARDSDYQYNEQFF.

The V and J genes are TRBV15 and TRBJ2-5; TRBD2 matches at 13 bases. This CDR3 region has 16 residues. Germline-derived CDR1 and CDR2 are LNHNV and YYDKDF (reference sequence). The junction had 9 bases not matched to a gene; V was cut back by 0 bases and J by 11 bases. CDR3 protein: CATSRELAGGDNEQYF. Here the CDR3 DNA reads TGTGCCACCAGCAGAGAACTAGCGGGGGGGGACAATGAGCAGTACTTC.

The genes are TRBV12-3 or TRBV12-4 and TRBJ2-1; D uncertain. The J call is uncertain, as TRBJ2-7 better fits the DNA end. The CDR3 is 17 residues long. CDR3 in amino acids: CASSFTPDQRMRYEQYF. CDR3 DNA sequence: TGTGCCAGCAGTTTTACTCCAGACCAGCGAATGCGCTACGAGCAGTACTTC.

The chain employs TRBV12-3 or TRBV12-4 and TRBJ2-1; D is possibly TRBD2 (7 bases). The V end was cut by 1 base, the J end by 10 bases, with 17 bases between. CDR3 length equals 15 residues. The CDR3 sequence is CASSLEGGRRGEQFF. CDR3 nucleotides: TGTGCCAGCAGTTTAGAGGGGGGGCGACGCGGGGAGCAGTTCTTC.

There are a few counts of this clonotype. The chain links TRBV4-2 to TRBJ2-5; 10 bases agree with TRBD2. Looked up from germline, CDR1 is LGHNA and CDR2 is YNFKEQ. The CDR3 sequence is 15 residues long. After removal of 5 bases from V and 4 bases from J, the junction contained 7 bases not matched to a gene. CDR3 sequence (DNA): TGTGCCAGCAGCGATCAGCGGGGGGGCCCAGAGACCCAGTACTTC. Its protein product is CASSDQRGGPETQYF.

This chain links TRBV20-1 with TRBJ2-5; 11 bases map to TRBD1. V shed 4 bases, J shed 5 bases, and the junction held 3 bases outside the gene matches. CDR3 length: 13 amino acids. CDR1 and CDR2 from the germline V gene are DFQATT and SNEGSKA (reference sequence). CDR3 coding DNA: TGCAGTGCTACGGACAGGGGGCAGGAGACCCAGTACTTC. Translating gives CSATDRGQETQYF.

In this sample, this clonotype turned up a few times. The V and J genes are TRBV20-1 and TRBJ2-1, with 7 bases that match TRBD2. The CDR3 has 14 amino acids. V was clipped by 2 bases and J by 6 bases; unmatched bases: 7. The germline CDR1 and CDR2 sequences are DFQATT and SNEGSKA (reference sequence). CDR3 in amino acids: CSARTSSGINEQFF. The CDR3 nucleotides are TGCAGTGCTAGAACCTCTAGCGGTATCAATGAGCAGTTCTTC.

This clonotype was counted at least ten times. At one of its ends the junction is not consistent with the germline gene, which may arise from a read error. V and J are TRBV5-1 and TRBJ2-7; D uncertain. CDR1 and CDR2 from the germline V gene are SGHRS and YFSETQ. This CDR3 is built from 13 residues. CDR3 sequence (DNA): TGTGCCAGCAGTTTAGGAACAACCTACGAGCAGTACTTC. Residues: CASSLGTTYEQYF.

The chain couples TRBV24-1 to TRBJ2-1, with TRBD2 identical over 10 bases. The germline CDR1 and CDR2 sequences are KGHDR and SFDVKD. V lost 1 base, J lost 7 bases, and 6 bases stayed unmatched. The length of the CDR3 is 16 residues. The CDR3 DNA reads TGTGCCACCAGTGATTTAGGAGCGGGAGGGCGGAATGAGCAGTTCTTC. Translating it yields CATSDLGAGGRNEQFF.